This record covers a single TCR beta chain. Its antigen is still unknown. This sample is part of a study of T cells in Graves' hyperthyroidism and ophthalmopathy. Findings of the study overall: Blood held most thyroid clonotypes expanded above 0.001 frequency.

The TCR beta CDR3 regions underwent amplification using RNA transcripts as the source. Carried out on the TCR CDR3, a first-round RT-PCR used the HTBI primer set. TCRdb called the multiplex PCR reads again in MiXCR, with one record for every CDR3 protein. The data show some 92,000 distinct CDR3 sequences, roughly 37% seen once. This CDR3 has 15 amino acids. Per germline, CDR1 SGHRS and CDR2 YFSETQ. V was pared by 4 bases and J by 8 bases, with 9 bases of the junction left unmatched. Newly diagnosed hyperthyroidism patients aged 18 to 65 years had disease lasting under 2 months. Each diagnosis was grounded in clinical symptoms, serum thyroxine and TRAb, thyroid ultrasound, and orbital computed tomography.

The TCR was taken from a woman in her 30s with Graves' hyperthyroidism. The genes are TRBV5-1 and TRBJ1-2, with 12 positions matching TRBD1. The sample comprised peripheral blood or thyroid tissue (not recorded which). CDR3 sequence reads: CASSAPGTGGRGYTF. DNA of the CDR3: TGCGCCAGCAGCGCCCCCGGGACAGGGGGCCGGGGCTACACCTTC.